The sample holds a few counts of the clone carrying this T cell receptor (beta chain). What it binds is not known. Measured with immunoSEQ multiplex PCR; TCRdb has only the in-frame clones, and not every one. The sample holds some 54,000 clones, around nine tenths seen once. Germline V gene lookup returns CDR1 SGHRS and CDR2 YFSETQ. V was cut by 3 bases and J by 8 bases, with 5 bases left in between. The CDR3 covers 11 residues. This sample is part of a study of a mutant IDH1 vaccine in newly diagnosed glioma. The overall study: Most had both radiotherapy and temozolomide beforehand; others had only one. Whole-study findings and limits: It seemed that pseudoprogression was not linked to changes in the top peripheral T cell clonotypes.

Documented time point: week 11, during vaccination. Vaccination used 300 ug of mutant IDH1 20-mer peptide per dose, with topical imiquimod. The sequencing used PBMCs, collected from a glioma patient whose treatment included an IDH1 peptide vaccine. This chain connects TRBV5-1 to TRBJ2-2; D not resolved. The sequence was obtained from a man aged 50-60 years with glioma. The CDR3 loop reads CASSSQGELFF. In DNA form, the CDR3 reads TGCGCCAGCAGCTCACAGGGGGAGCTGTTTTTT.